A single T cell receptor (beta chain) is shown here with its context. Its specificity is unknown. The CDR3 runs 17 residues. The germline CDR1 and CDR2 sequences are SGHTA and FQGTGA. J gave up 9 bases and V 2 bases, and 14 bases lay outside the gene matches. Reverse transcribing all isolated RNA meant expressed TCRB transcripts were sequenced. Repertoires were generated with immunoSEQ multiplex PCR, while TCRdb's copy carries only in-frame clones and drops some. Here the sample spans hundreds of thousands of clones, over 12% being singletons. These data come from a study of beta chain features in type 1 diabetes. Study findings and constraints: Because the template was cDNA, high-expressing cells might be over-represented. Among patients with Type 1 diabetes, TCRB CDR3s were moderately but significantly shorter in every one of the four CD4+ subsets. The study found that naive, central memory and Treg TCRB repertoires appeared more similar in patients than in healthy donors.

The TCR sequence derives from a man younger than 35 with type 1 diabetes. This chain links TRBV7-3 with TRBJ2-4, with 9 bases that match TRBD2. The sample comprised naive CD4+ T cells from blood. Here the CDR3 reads CASSLRSGGLTGSIQYF. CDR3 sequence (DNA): TGTGCCAGCAGCTTACGTAGCGGGGGCCTCACGGGAAGCATTCAGTACTTC. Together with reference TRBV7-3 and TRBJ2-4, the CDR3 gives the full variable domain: GAGVSQTPSNKVTEKGKYVELRCDPISGHTALYWYRQSLGQGPEFLIYFQGTGAADDSGLPNDRFFAVRPEGSVSTLKIQRTERGDSAVYLCASSLRSGGLTGSIQYFGAGTRLSVL.